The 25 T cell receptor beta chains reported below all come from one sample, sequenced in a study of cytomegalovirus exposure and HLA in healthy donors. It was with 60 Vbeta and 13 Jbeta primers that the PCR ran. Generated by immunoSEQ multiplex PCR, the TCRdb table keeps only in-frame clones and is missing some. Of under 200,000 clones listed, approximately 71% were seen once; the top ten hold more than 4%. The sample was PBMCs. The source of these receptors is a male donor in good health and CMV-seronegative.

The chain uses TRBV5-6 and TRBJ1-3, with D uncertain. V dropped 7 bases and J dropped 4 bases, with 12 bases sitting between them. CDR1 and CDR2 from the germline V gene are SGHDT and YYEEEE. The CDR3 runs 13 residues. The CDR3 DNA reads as TGTGCCAGCTCACTGCACGAGGGAAACACCATATATTTT. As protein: CASSLHEGNTIYF.

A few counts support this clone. The CDR3 coding sequence is TGTGCCAGCAGAGGACAGGGTGGTAGTGAAGCTTTCTTT. This codes for CASRGQGGSEAFF. The chain links TRBV28 to TRBJ1-1; TRBD1 agrees at 8 bases. The CDR3 runs 13 residues. Germline assignment: CDR1 MDHEN and CDR2 SYDVKM. With 6 bases clipped from V and 7 bases from J, the junction kept 7 bases outside the gene matches.

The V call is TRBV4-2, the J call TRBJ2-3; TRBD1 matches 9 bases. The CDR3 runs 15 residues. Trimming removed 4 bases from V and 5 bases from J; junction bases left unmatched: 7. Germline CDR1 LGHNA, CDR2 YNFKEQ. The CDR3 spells CASSPPGQGKDTQYF. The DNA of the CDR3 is TGTGCCAGCAGCCCACCGGGACAGGGTAAAGATACGCAGTATTTT.

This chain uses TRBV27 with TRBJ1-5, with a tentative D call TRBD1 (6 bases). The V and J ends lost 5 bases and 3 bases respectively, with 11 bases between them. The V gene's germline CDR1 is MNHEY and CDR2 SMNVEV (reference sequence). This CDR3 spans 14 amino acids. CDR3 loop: CASSRGQFNQPQHF. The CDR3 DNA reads TGTGCCAGCAGTCGTGGACAGTTCAATCAGCCCCAGCATTTT.

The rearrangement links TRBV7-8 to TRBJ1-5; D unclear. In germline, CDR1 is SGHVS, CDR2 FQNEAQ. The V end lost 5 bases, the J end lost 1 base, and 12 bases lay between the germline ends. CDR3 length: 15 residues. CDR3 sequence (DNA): TGTGCCAGCAGCCGAGGGCTGGGAAGCAATCAGCCCCAGCATTTT. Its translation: CASSRGLGSNQPQHF. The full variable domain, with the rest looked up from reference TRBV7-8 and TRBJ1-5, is GAGVSQSPRYKVAKRGQDVALRCDPISGHVSLFWYQQALGQGPEFLTYFQNEAQLDKSGLPSDRFFAERPEGSVSTLKIQRTQQEDSAVYLCASSRGLGSNQPQHFGDGTRLSIL.

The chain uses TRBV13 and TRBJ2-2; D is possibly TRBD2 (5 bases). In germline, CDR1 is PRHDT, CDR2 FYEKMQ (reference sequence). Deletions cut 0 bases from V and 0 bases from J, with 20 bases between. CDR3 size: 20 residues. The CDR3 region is CASSLGPKSGTIPNTGELFF. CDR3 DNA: TGTGCCAGCAGCTTAGGTCCGAAAAGCGGAACGATACCGAACACCGGGGAGCTGTTTTTT.

The DNA for the CDR3 is TGTGCCAGCAGTTCGGACAGGGGAGACGAGCAGTACTTC. Protein product: CASSSDRGDEQYF. The chain couples TRBV7-2 to TRBJ2-7; 9 nucleotides line up with TRBD1. The CDR3 length is 13 residues. Germline values: CDR1 SGHTA, CDR2 FQGNSA. J gave up 5 bases and V 6 bases, and 5 bases lay outside the gene matches.

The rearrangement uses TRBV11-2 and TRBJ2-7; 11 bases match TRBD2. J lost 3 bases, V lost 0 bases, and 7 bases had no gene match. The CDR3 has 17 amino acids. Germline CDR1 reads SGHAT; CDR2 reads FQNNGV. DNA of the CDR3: TGTGCCAGCAGCTTAGACCTCGGGACTAGCGGTCGCTACGAGCAGTACTTC. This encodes CASSLDLGTSGRYEQYF.

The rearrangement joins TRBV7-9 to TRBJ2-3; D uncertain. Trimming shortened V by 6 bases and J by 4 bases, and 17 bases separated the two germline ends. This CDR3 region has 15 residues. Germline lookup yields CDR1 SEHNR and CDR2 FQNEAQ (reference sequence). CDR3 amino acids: CASSSGSVIADTQYF. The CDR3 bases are TGTGCCAGCAGTTCCGGTTCCGTCATTGCAGATACGCAGTATTTT.

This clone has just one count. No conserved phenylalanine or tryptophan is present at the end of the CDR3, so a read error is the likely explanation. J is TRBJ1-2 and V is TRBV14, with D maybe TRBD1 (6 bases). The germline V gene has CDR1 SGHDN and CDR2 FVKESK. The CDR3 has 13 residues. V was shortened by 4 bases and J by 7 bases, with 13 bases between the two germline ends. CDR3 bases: TGTGCCAGCAGCCGAGCAGGGGTTAGTGGCTACACCCTC. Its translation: CASSRAGVSGYTL.

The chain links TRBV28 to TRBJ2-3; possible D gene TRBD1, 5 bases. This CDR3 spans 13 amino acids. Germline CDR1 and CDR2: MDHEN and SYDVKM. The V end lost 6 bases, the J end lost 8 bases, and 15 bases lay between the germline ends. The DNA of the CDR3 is TGTGCCAGCAGCCTCTTAGGACAAGCTACGCAGTATTTT. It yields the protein CASSLLGQATQYF.

The CDR3 DNA reads as TGTGCCAGCAGCGCAGGGGTTAACACTGAAGCTTTCTTT. Residues: CASSAGVNTEAFF. The chain couples TRBV2 to TRBJ1-1, with a weak D call TRBD1 (6 bases). V dropped 6 bases and J dropped 2 bases, with 10 bases sitting between them. This CDR3 has 13 residues. Germline V gene lookup returns CDR1 SNHLY and CDR2 FYNNEI. Using reference TRBV2 and TRBJ1-1 for the parts outside the CDR3, the full variable domain is EPEVTQTPSHQVTQMGQEVILRCVPISNHLYFYWYRQILGQKVEFLVSFYNNEISEKSEIFDDQFSVERPDGSNFTLKIRSTKLEDSAMYFCASSAGVNTEAFFGQGTRLTVV.

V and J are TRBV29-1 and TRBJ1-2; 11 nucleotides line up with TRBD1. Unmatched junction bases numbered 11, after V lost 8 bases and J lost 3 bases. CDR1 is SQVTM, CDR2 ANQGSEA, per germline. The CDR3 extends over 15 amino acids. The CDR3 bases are TGCAGCCTCGGGACAGGGGGGCCTAAAGACTATGGCTACACCTTC. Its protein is CSLGTGGPKDYGYTF. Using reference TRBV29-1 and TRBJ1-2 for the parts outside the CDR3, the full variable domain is SAVISQKPSRDICQRGTSLTIQCQVDSQVTMMFWYRQQPGQSLTLIATANQGSEATYESGFVIDKFPISRPNLTFSTLTVSNMSPEDSSIYLCSLGTGGPKDYGYTFGSGTRLTVV.

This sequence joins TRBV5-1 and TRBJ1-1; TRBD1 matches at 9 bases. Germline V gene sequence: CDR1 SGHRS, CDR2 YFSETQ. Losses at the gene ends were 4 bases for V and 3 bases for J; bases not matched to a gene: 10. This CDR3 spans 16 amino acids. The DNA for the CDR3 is TGCGCCAGCAGCCCCGAACAGGGGGCGGGGGACACTGAAGCTTTCTTT. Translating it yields CASSPEQGAGDTEAFF. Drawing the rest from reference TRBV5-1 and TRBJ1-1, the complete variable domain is KAGVTQTPRYLIKTRGQQVTLSCSPISGHRSVSWYQQTPGQGLQFLFEYFSETQRNKGNFPGRFSGRQFSNSRSEMNVSTLELGDSALYLCASSPEQGAGDTEAFFGQGTRLTVV.

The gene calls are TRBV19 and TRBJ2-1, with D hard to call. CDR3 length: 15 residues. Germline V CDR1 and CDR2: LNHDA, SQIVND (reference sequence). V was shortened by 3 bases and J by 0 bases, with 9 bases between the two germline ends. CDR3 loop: CASSIVLGSYNEQFF. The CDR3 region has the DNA TGTGCCAGTAGTATTGTTCTCGGCTCCTACAATGAGCAGTTCTTC.

For the CDR3, the DNA is TGTGCCAGCGGGGTAACAGGGGCAGAGACCCAGTACTTC. It codes for CASGVTGAETQYF. The rearrangement links TRBV6-1 to TRBJ2-5; 7 nucleotides agree with TRBD1. V trimming: 8 bases; J trimming: 4 bases; junction bases outside the gene matches: 7. Germline V gene data show CDR1 as MNHNS and CDR2 as SASEGT. CDR3 length: 13 residues.

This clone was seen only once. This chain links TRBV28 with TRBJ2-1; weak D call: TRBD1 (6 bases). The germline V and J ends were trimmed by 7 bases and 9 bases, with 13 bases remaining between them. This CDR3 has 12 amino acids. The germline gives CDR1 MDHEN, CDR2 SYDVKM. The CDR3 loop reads CASTGQWAEQFF. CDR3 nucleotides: TGTGCCAGCACCGGACAGTGGGCTGAGCAGTTCTTC.

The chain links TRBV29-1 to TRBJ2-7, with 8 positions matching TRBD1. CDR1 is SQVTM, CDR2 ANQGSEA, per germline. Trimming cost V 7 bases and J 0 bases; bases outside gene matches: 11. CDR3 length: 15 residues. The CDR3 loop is CSAKTRDRTSYEQYF. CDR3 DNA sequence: TGCAGCGCCAAGACCCGGGACAGGACCTCCTACGAGCAGTACTTC.

In DNA form, the CDR3 reads TGCGCCAGCAGCCATGGGACTGACTACACTGAAGCTTTCTTT. Amino acids: CASSHGTDYTEAFF. The V call is TRBV4-1, the J call TRBJ1-1; a weak D match, TRBD1 (5 bases). Germline CDR1 and CDR2: MGHRA and YSYEKL. CDR3 length: 14 amino acids. V lost 3 bases to trimming and J lost 3 bases, with 11 bases between them.

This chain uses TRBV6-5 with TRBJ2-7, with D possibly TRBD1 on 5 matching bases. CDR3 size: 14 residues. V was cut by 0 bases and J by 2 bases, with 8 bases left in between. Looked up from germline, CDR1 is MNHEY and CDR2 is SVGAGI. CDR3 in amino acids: CASSYSDIPYEQYF. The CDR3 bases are TGTGCCAGCAGTTACTCGGACATCCCCTACGAGCAGTACTTC.

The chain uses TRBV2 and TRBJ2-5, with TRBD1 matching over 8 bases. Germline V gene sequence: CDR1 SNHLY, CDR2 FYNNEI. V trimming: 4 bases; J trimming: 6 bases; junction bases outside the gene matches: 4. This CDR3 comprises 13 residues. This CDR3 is CASSGGQGQTQYF. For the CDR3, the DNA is TGTGCCAGCAGTGGAGGACAGGGCCAGACCCAGTACTTC.

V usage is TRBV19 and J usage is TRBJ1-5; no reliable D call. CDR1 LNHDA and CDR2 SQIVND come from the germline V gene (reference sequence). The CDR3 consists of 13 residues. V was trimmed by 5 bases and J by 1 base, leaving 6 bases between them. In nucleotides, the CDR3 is TGTGCCAGTAGTCCGGGGAGCAATCAGCCCCAGCATTTT. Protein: CASSPGSNQPQHF.

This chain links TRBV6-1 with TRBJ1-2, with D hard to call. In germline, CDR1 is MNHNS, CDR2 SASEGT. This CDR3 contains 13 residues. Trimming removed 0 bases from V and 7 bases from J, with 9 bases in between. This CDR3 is CASSEARRAGYTF. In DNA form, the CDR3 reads TGTGCCAGCAGTGAAGCAAGGAGGGCTGGCTACACCTTC.

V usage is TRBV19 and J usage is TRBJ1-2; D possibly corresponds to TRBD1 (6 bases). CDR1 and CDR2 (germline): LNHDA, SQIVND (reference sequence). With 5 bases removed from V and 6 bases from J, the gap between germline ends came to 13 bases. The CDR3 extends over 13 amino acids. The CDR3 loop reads CASSLQGANGYTF. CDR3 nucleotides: TGTGCCAGTAGTTTACAGGGTGCAAATGGCTACACCTTC.

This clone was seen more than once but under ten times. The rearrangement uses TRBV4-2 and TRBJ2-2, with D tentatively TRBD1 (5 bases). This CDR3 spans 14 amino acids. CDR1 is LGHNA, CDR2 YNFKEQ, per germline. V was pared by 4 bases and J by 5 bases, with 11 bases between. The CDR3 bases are TGTGCCAGCAGCCGCGACCCAGGGACCGGGGAGCTGTTTTTT. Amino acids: CASSRDPGTGELFF.